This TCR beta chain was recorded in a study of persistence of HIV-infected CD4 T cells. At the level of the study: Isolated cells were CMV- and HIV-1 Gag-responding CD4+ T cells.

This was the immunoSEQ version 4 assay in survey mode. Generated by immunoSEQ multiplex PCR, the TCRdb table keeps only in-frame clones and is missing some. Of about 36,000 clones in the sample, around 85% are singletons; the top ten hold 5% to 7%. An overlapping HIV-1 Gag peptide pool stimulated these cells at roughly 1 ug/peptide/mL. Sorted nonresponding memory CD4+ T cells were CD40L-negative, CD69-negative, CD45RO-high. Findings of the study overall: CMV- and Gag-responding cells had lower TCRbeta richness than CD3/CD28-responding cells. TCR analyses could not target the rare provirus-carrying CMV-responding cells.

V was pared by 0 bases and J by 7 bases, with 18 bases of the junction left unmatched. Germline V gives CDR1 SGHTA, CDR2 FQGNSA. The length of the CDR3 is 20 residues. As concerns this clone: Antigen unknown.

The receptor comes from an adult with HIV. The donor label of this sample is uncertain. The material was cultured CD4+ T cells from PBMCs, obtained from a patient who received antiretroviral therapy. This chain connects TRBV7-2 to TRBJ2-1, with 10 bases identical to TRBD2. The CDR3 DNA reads TGTGCCAGCAGCTTAGCGCGGGGGTGGCTAGCGGGGGCAGGTGGGAATGAGCAGTTCTTC. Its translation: CASSLARGWLAGAGGNEQFF.